This T cell receptor (beta chain) originates from a study of cytomegalovirus exposure and HLA in healthy donors. In the study overall: About 200 million T cells yielded approximately 100 million unique TCR beta sequences, as an earlier analysis found. Out of fewer than 400 genotyped donors, roughly 80% belonged to the Caucasian-associated ancestry cluster.

This clone was observed once. Its antigen is still unknown. The CDR3 length is 17 residues. Germline values: CDR1 GTSNPN, CDR2 SVGIG (reference sequence). The V gene lost 0 bases and the J gene lost 2 bases, with 19 bases spanning the gap. Study-level results: Cytomegalovirus-associated status was assigned to about 170 TCR beta chains.

PCR was performed using 60 Vbeta and 13 Jbeta primers. This table comes from immunoSEQ multiplex PCR, and its TCRdb copy is limited to in-frame clones, with some not included. The table lists about 77,000 clones, 75% to 80% of them singletons. The receptor was derived from a man aged 35 to 55 in good health and CMV-seronegative. The sample comprised PBMCs. The V call is TRBV30, the J call TRBJ1-2; the D gene is possibly TRBD1 (6 bases). CDR3 amino acids: CAWSVLRRTVMNYGYTF. CDR3 in DNA: TGTGCCTGGAGTGTACTTAGGCGGACAGTGATGAACTATGGCTACACCTTC.